Below, 2 T cell receptor beta chains from the same sample are listed, as sequenced in a study of blood T cell repertoires in COVID-19. TCRdb keeps only in-frame clones here, not all; method: immunoSEQ multiplex PCR. The sample yields some 200,000 clones, more than 80% seen once. The specimen was peripheral blood. These receptors were obtained from a woman older than 75 with COVID-19, enrolled during active disease.

The CDR3 protein is CASSEARQGSNYGYTF. CDR3 nucleotide sequence: TGTGCCAGCAGTGAAGCGCGACAGGGGTCTAACTATGGCTACACCTTC. The gene calls are TRBV6-1 and TRBJ1-2; 8 nucleotides agree with TRBD1. The germline gives CDR1 MNHNS, CDR2 SASEGT. After removal of 0 bases from V and 0 bases from J, the junction contained 3 bases not matched to a gene. The CDR3 spans 16 residues.

This chain links TRBV5-1 with TRBJ2-3, with 7 bases that match TRBD1. The CDR3 loop spans 15 amino acids. V lost 0 bases, J lost 0 bases, and 1 base stayed unmatched. The germline CDR1 and CDR2 sequences are SGHRS and YFSETQ. This chain's CDR3 is CASSLEQGSTDTQYF. The CDR3 DNA is TGCGCCAGCAGCTTGGAACAGGGGAGCACAGATACGCAGTATTTT. The whole variable domain, filled in from reference TRBV5-1 and TRBJ2-3, reads KAGVTQTPRYLIKTRGQQVTLSCSPISGHRSVSWYQQTPGQGLQFLFEYFSETQRNKGNFPGRFSGRQFSNSRSEMNVSTLELGDSALYLCASSLEQGSTDTQYFGPGTRLTVL.